The 8 T cell receptor beta chains reported below all come from one sample, sequenced in a study of OX40 agonist ivuxolimab in advanced cancers. Repertoires were generated with immunoSEQ multiplex PCR, while TCRdb's copy carries only in-frame clones and drops some. The table includes about 46,000 clones, approximately 88% detected once. The source was CD4+ or CD8+ T cells sorted from blood, collected in a trial of the OX40 agonist ivuxolimab. The source of these receptors is an adult with an advanced solid tumor such as melanoma, head and neck, liver or kidney cancer.

The DNA of the CDR3 is TGCAGTGATACAGGGCCCACTGAAGCTTTCTTT. Translated, it gives CSDTGPTEAFF. This rearrangement joins TRBV20-1 to TRBJ1-1; tentatively, D is TRBD1 (6 bases). The CDR3 runs to 11 residues. The germline V gene encodes CDR1 DFQATT and CDR2 SNEGSKA (reference sequence). Trimming took 7 bases from V and 4 from J, leaving 10 bases between them.

This clone was counted a few times. This chain uses TRBV18 with TRBJ2-1, with 10 nucleotides matching TRBD2. The CDR3 spans 15 residues. CDR1 and CDR2 from the germline V gene are KGHSH and LQKENI. The ends lost 3 bases at V and 9 bases at J; junction bases unmatched: 8. For the CDR3, the DNA is TGTGCCAGCTCACCGGCGGGACTAGCGATGGGTGAGCAGTTCTTC. Translated: CASSPAGLAMGEQFF.

The chain couples TRBV11-2 to TRBJ2-3; no reliable D call. Germline assignment: CDR1 SGHAT and CDR2 FQNNGV. The CDR3 is made up of 12 amino acids. V gave up 5 bases and J gave up 0 bases, with 3 bases separating them. The CDR3 DNA is TGTGCCAGCAGCAAAAGCACAGATACGCAGTATTTT. Protein: CASSKSTDTQYF.

This clone appeared a few times. This chain joins TRBV19 and TRBJ1-2, with TRBD1 identical over 9 bases. The V and J ends lost 6 bases and 2 bases, in that order; junction bases with no gene match: 4. CDR3 length: 14 amino acids. In germline, CDR1 is LNHDA, CDR2 SQIVND (reference sequence). The CDR3 region is CASRSGTGNYGYTF. CDR3 DNA sequence: TGTGCCAGTAGGAGCGGGACAGGGAACTATGGCTACACCTTC.

The rearrangement joins TRBV7-9 to TRBJ2-3, with D possibly TRBD2 on 6 matching bases. In germline, CDR1 is SEHNR, CDR2 FQNEAQ (reference sequence). Trimming pared 1 base from V and 4 bases from J, leaving 9 bases between. CDR3 length: 14 residues. In DNA, the CDR3 is TGTGCCAGCAGCTTAGGGGTAGCGGCAGATACGCAGTATTTT. Its translation: CASSLGVAADTQYF.

In its sample, this clone was seen once. The J gene is TRBJ2-1, the V gene TRBV9, with no clear D. The V end lost 7 bases, the J end lost 3 bases, and 8 bases lay between the germline ends. CDR3 length equals 12 residues. CDR1 is SGDLS, CDR2 YYNGEE, per germline. For the CDR3, the DNA is TGTGCCAGCGGCGGAATCTACAATGAGCAGTTCTTC. Protein: CASGGIYNEQFF.

The chain uses TRBV18 and TRBJ2-7, with D maybe TRBD1 (5 bases). The V and J ends lost 3 bases and 0 bases respectively, with 12 bases between them. The CDR3 totals 15 residues. Per the germline V gene, CDR1 is KGHSH and CDR2 is LQKENI. The DNA of the CDR3 is TGTGCCAGCTCACCCTCACAGGCCCGCTCCTACGAGCAGTACTTC. It specifies CASSPSQARSYEQYF.

Of note for this clone: Compared with germline, one end of the junction differs, possibly owing to a read error. This chain connects TRBV15 to TRBJ1-2; tentative D call: TRBD1 (5 bases). CDR1 LNHNV and CDR2 YYDKDF come from the germline V gene (reference sequence). The CDR3 has 14 residues. The CDR3 bases are TGTGCCACCAGCGCTCTTACTGGGGGGTATGGCCACACCTTC. It codes for CATSALTGGYGHTF.